One sample yielded the 12 T cell receptor beta chains listed below, sequenced in a study of blood T cell repertoires in COVID-19. Profiling relied on immunoSEQ multiplex PCR, and the TCRdb table lists in-frame clones only, not all of them. The sample lists around 82,000 clones, around 88% occurring once. Sequencing used peripheral blood. Every receptor here comes from a man older than 75 with COVID-19, enrolled during active disease.

This clone was seen a single time. The chain uses TRBV6-2 or TRBV6-3 and TRBJ1-1; perhaps TRBD1 as D (5 bases). V lost 0 bases to trimming and J lost 4 bases, with 12 bases between them. Germline-derived CDR1 and CDR2 are MNHEY and SVGEGT. The CDR3 is 15 residues long. The CDR3, as DNA: TGTGCCAGCAGTTACTCGACGGGCGGGGGCACTGAAGCTTTCTTT. It codes for CASSYSTGGGTEAFF.

The rearrangement links TRBV4-3 to TRBJ1-5, with D unclear. This CDR3 has 18 amino acids. The germline V gene has CDR1 LGHNA and CDR2 YSLEER. V was clipped by 0 bases and J by 1 base, with 16 bases between them. CDR3 nucleotides: TGCGCCAGCAGCCAAGATGTTGCGGGGTTGTTAAGCAATCAGCCCCAGCATTTT. Translation: CASSQDVAGLLSNQPQHF.

This clone has just one count. The chain combines TRBV25-1 with TRBJ1-4; TRBD1 matches at 8 bases. Germline lookup yields CDR1 MGHDK and CDR2 SYGVNS. Trimming cost V 4 bases and J 3 bases; bases outside gene matches: 4. The CDR3 spans 15 residues. CDR3 sequence (DNA): TGTGCCAGCAGTGTCCAGGGGGCAGCTAATGAAAAACTGTTTTTT. It is translated as CASSVQGAANEKLFF.

The chain combines TRBV6-5 with TRBJ1-6; D is perhaps TRBD1 (5 bases). The length of the CDR3 is 14 residues. Germline V gene lookup returns CDR1 MNHEY and CDR2 SVGAGI. V lost 7 bases, J lost 8 bases, and 15 bases lay in between. This CDR3 reads CASNRQGFDSPLHF. The CDR3 region has the DNA TGTGCCAGCAATCGCCAGGGTTTTGATTCACCCCTCCACTTT.

V usage is TRBV29-1 and J usage is TRBJ1-2; TRBD1 aligns across 7 bases. Losses at the gene ends were 7 bases for V and 4 bases for J; bases not matched to a gene: 9. The CDR3 spans 13 residues. The V gene's germline CDR1 is SQVTM and CDR2 ANQGSEA. CDR3: CSAVDRAAYGYTF. DNA for the CDR3: TGCAGCGCCGTAGACAGGGCGGCCTATGGCTACACCTTC.

This clone was counted between two and nine times. This chain joins TRBV18 and TRBJ1-6; no reliable D call. The V end was cut by 2 bases, the J end by 10 bases, with 15 bases between. This CDR3 spans 15 amino acids. The V gene's germline CDR1 is KGHSH and CDR2 LQKENI. CDR3 in DNA: TGTGCCAGCTCACCAGCCCGGAGCGGGCACTCACCCCTCCACTTT. Translating gives CASSPARSGHSPLHF.

The chain couples TRBV2 to TRBJ1-4; D gene unclear. Germline lookup yields CDR1 SNHLY and CDR2 FYNNEI. The germline V and J ends were trimmed by 4 bases and 3 bases, with 9 bases remaining between them. The CDR3 loop spans 14 amino acids. Here the CDR3 DNA reads TGTGCCAGCAGTGGGGCTGTCCCTAATGAAAAACTGTTTTTT. It specifies CASSGAVPNEKLFF.

The rearrangement links TRBV20-1 to TRBJ2-5; D is unclear. V was shortened by 5 bases and J by 5 bases, with 6 bases between the two germline ends. This CDR3 is built from 10 residues. Germline V lookup: CDR1 DFQATT, CDR2 SNEGSKA (reference sequence). The CDR3 DNA is TGCAGTGCTGAGTGGGAGACCCAGTACTTC. Translation gives CSAEWETQYF.

The rearrangement uses TRBV27 and TRBJ1-1; D possibly corresponds to TRBD1 (6 bases). This CDR3 spans 17 amino acids. The V end was cut by 0 bases, the J end by 3 bases, with 17 bases between. Germline V gene data show CDR1 as MNHEY and CDR2 as SMNVEV (reference sequence). CDR3 DNA sequence: TGTGCCAGCAGTTTATCGTGGACAGCCTCCAGGGACACTGAAGCTTTCTTT. This encodes CASSLSWTASRDTEAFF.

This sequence joins TRBV9 and TRBJ1-1; D uncertain. V was cut by 4 bases and J by 0 bases, with 13 bases left in between. In germline, CDR1 is SGDLS, CDR2 YYNGEE. The CDR3 has 15 amino acids. CDR3 loop: CASSRAGSMNTEAFF. The CDR3 DNA is TGTGCCAGCAGCCGAGCGGGCTCAATGAACACTGAAGCTTTCTTT.

The rearrangement links TRBV19 to TRBJ2-7; 10 bases map to TRBD1. The CDR3 extends over 17 amino acids. With V trimmed by 5 bases and J by 4 bases, 14 bases remained unmatched. CDR1 is LNHDA, CDR2 SQIVND, per germline (reference sequence). This CDR3 reads CASSEAARQGARYEQYF. The DNA of the CDR3 is TGTGCCAGTAGTGAAGCCGCTCGACAGGGGGCAAGGTACGAGCAGTACTTC.

V is TRBV7-9 and J is TRBJ1-6; 11 bases align to TRBD1. Germline CDR1 and CDR2: SEHNR and FQNEAQ (reference sequence). V was pared by 5 bases and J by 13 bases, with 7 bases of the junction left unmatched. The CDR3 runs to 14 residues. The CDR3 spells CASSTRDRGSPLHF. Written as DNA, the CDR3 is TGTGCCAGCAGCACCCGGGACAGGGGGTCCCCCCTCCACTTT. Full variable domain (rest looked up from reference TRBV7-9 and TRBJ1-6): DTGVSQNPRHKITKRGQNVTFRCDPISEHNRLYWYRQTLGQGPEFLTYFQNEAQLEKSRLLSDRFSAERPKGSFSTLEIQRTEQGDSAMYLCASSTRDRGSPLHFGNGTRLTVT.